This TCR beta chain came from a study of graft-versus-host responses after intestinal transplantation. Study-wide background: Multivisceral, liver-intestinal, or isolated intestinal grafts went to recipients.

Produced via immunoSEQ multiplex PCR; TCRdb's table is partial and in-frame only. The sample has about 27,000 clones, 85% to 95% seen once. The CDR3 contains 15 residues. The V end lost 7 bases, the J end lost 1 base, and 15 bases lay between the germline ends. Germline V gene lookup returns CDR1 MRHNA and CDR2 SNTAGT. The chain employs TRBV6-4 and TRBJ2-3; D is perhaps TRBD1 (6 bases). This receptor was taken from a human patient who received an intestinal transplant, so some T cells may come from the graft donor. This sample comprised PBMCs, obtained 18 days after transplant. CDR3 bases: TGTGCCAGCAAGAACGGGGCAGGGGGCACAGATACGCAGTATTTT. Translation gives CASKNGAGGTDTQYF.